These T cell receptor beta chains were read from a single sample in a study of PD-L1 blockade in urothelial cancer. Assay used: immunoSEQ multiplex PCR; TCRdb lists only in-frame clones, some missing. This table holds approximately 63,000 clones, 80% to 90% found once. The sample consisted of PBMCs, taken around atezolizumab (anti-PD-L1) treatment. These receptors all come from a man aged 65 to 85 with urothelial cancer. The CDR3 runs from the conserved cysteine through the conserved F or W. The D gene is left open where the match is weak.

v_call | d_call | cdr3_aa
TRBV5-1 | TRBD1 | CASSAGTGASLNTEAFF
TRBV11-2 | TRBD2 | CASSPRGTKSGELFF
TRBV27 | TRBD1 | CASRPMASSRDRGNEQFF
TRBV30 | TRBD2 | CAWTQAGVREQYF
TRBV7-8 | . | CASSQGTAEAFF
TRBV2 | TRBD1 | CATRTGVAKNIQYF
TRBV5-6 | TRBD2 | CASSLELAGGGSYNEQFF
TRBV15 | TRBD1 | CATSSRFGTGDHEQYF
TRBV30 | . | CAWSHNIYEQYF
TRBV28 | . | CASSLLAASYEQYF